This T cell receptor (beta chain) was profiled in a study of spatial heterogeneity in lung cancer. Whole-study context: TCR and UMI combinations that were unique each appeared, on average, more than ten times in raw reads.

MiXCR was run by TCRdb on the 5' RACE reads, yielding one entry per CDR3 protein. The top ten clones hold roughly 11% of a sample with about 48,000 distinct CDR3 sequences, roughly 5% of them seen once. Time point described: sample taken at primary tumor resection. Patients with untreated early-stage non-small cell lung cancer, numbering approximately 79, were the donors. This clonotype was observed at least ten times. Antigen unknown. Trimming at V came to 4 bases and at J to 4 bases, leaving 7 bases not matched to a gene. CDR3 size: 15 residues. Looked up from germline, CDR1 is DFQATT and CDR2 is SNEGSKA (reference sequence). Whole-study results and caveats: At resection, ubiquitous expanded tumor TCRs appeared in blood more than at follow-up.

The chain carries TRBV20-1 and TRBJ2-1, with 10 bases that match TRBD2. The receptor was derived from a male donor with early-stage non-small cell lung cancer. Sequenced here: PBMCs, sampled at surgery. The DNA for the CDR3 is TGCAGTGCTATTCAAACTAGCGGGGTATACAATGAGCAGTTCTTC. Translating gives CSAIQTSGVYNEQFF.